The clone carrying this TCR beta chain was counted once. What it recognizes is unknown. TCRdb used MiXCR to reprocess the 5' RACE reads, holding one entry per CDR3 protein. The table lists around 340,000 distinct CDR3 sequences, roughly 21% of them singletons. This sample was taken from a study of T-cell memory formation after mild COVID-19. Looking at the study overall: TCR clusters largely stayed donor specific.

Findings of the study overall: Proof of SARS-CoV-2 specificity was absent for the second-wave clones that crested on day 37.

With 0 bases removed from V and 9 bases from J, the gap between germline ends came to 10 bases. The germline V gene encodes CDR1 SGDLS and CDR2 YYNGEE. The CDR3 is 13 amino acids. The sample comprised PBMCs or a T cell subset sorted from them (not recorded which). The chain joins TRBV9 to TRBJ2-1, with D possibly called TRBD1 or TRBD2 (5 bases each). The origin of this receptor is an adult woman who had mild COVID-19 (a few samples of this study predate the infection). Cell type and time point are not known. CDR3 sequence: CASSVGVGAEQFF. CDR3 sequence (DNA): TGTGCCAGCAGCGTAGGAGTCGGGGCTGAGCAGTTCTTC.